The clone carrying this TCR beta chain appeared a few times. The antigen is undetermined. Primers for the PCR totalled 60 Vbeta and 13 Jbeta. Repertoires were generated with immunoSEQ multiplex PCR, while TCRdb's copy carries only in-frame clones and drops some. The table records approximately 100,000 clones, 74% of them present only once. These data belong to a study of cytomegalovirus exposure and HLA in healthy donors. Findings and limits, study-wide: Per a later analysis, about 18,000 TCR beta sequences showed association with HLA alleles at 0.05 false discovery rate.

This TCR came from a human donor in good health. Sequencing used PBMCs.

The CDR3 bases are TGTGCCAGCAGCGGTTTCTTAGCGGGTTCCACCGGGGAGCTGTTTTTT. Translated: CASSGFLAGSTGELFF. The gene calls are TRBV4-2 and TRBJ2-2; 7 nucleotides agree with TRBD2. CDR3 length: 16 residues. Germline CDR1 is LGHNA and CDR2 is YNFKEQ. The junction had 10 bases not matched to a gene; V was cut back by 5 bases and J by 4 bases.